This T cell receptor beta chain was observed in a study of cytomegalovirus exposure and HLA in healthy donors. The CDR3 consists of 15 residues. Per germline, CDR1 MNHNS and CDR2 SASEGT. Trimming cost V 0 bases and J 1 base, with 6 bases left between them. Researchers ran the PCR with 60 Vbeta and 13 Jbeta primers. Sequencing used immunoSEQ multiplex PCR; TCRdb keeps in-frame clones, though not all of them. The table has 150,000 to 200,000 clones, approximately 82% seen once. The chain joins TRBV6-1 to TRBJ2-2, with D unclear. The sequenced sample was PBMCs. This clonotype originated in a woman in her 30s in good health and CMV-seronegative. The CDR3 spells CASSEAAVNTGELFF. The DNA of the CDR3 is TGTGCCAGCAGTGAAGCGGCAGTGAACACCGGGGAGCTGTTTTTT.